This TCR beta chain came from a study of shared clonotypes between healthy human individuals. As for the study in general: Each donor contributed plates that comprised three CD4 naive, three CD4 memory, two CD8 naive and one CD8 memory. The study, taken as a whole, reports: As a rule, naive subsets had a larger estimated richness than memory subsets.

Each cell subset's genomic DNA was divided evenly among several immunoSEQ plates. When replicate PCRs were run on sorted subsets, they used roughly 0.2 ug DNA, approximately 27,000 T cell genomes. Sequencing used immunoSEQ multiplex PCR; TCRdb keeps in-frame clones, though not all of them. The sample records 2.5 million or so clones, around 90% being singletons. Only a few counts were recorded for this clone. Antigen: not known. The TCR sequence derives from a man aged 18 to 29 in good health. What was sequenced was naive CD4+ T cells sorted from blood. Subset reported: CD45RA+ positively selected.

The CDR3 nucleotides read TGTGCCAGCAGCGTAGGGGGGAAACAGGACCCGAGCAATCAGCCCCAGCATTTT. It yields the protein CASSVGGKQDPSNQPQHF. This chain joins TRBV9 and TRBJ1-5, with TRBD1 as a possible D gene (5 bases). Deletions cut 0 bases from V and 1 base from J, with 17 bases between. Germline CDR1 reads SGDLS; CDR2 reads YYNGEE. The CDR3 loop spans 18 amino acids.